Listed below are T cell receptor beta chains from one sample, sequenced in a study of patients and donors after allogeneic stem cell transplantation. TCRdb independently ran MiXCR on the RT-PCR reads; one entry per CDR3 protein. The data contain 160,000 or so distinct CDR3 sequences, nearly 25% of them singletons. Sequenced input: blood, either unsorted or a sorted T cell fraction (not recorded which). The receptors were sampled from a human donor who was either an allogeneic HSCT recipient or a stem cell or donor lymphocyte infusion donor (not recorded which). It is not recorded whose cells these are; they may come from a transplant donor. Both conserved end residues are part of each CDR3. A D gene is named only where the DNA matches it firmly. Some rows have no size entry. The others give once, few or many, or a class for an expanded clone.

size,J,V,D,DNA,CDR3
.,TRBJ2-7,TRBV10-3,.,TGTGCCATCAGTGAACGGGACACAGCCTACGAGCAGTACTTC,CAISERDTAYEQYF
once,TRBJ1-5,TRBV6-6,.,TGTGCCAGCAGTCCTGAACAACAGGGCCGCAATCAGCCCCAGCATTTT,CASSPEQQGRNQPQHF
.,TRBJ2-7,TRBV3-1,.,TGTGCCAGCAGCCTAACCGGGACTGACTCCTACGAGCAGTACTTC,CASSLTGTDSYEQYF
many,TRBJ1-2,TRBV10-3,TRBD1,TGTGCCATCAGTGAGTCGATAGGGACAGGGAACTATGGCTACACCTTC,CAISESIGTGNYGYTF
.,TRBJ2-1,TRBV3-1,.,TGTGCCAGCAGCCAAGATCTCGCAGGGGTTACATACAATGAGCAGTTCTTC,CASSQDLAGVTYNEQFF
.,TRBJ1-1,TRBV7-8,TRBD1,TGTGCCAGCAGCGGTGGGACAGGGGGCGTTTTCACTGAAGCTTTCTTT,CASSGGTGGVFTEAFF
.,TRBJ2-6,TRBV5-1,.,TGCGCCAGCCCCGGGGCGCGGAATGGGGCCAACGTCCTGACTTTC,CASPGARNGANVLTF
many,TRBJ2-1,TRBV24-1,TRBD1,TGTGCCACCAGTGATTTGGGGACAGGGGAGGACAATGAGCAGTTCTTC,CATSDLGTGEDNEQFF
.,TRBJ2-5,TRBV5-1,.,TGCGCCAGCAGCTTGCCGAGCCGGAACCAAGAGACCCAGTACTTC,CASSLPSRNQETQYF
.,TRBJ2-1,TRBV10-3,.,TGTGCCATCAGTGACCTCGGGGCCCTAGGGACCCACAATGAGCAGTTCTTC,CAISDLGALGTHNEQFF
few,TRBJ1-5,TRBV7-3,TRBD1,TGTGCCAGCAGCTCAATAATGGACAGGGGATGCAATCAGCCCCAGCATTTT,CASSSIMDRGCNQPQHF
.,TRBJ2-3,TRBV12-3/TRBV12-4,TRBD2,TGTGCCAGCAGTTCCAGCGGGAGAACAGATACGCAGTATTTT,CASSSSGRTDTQYF
.,TRBJ2-1,TRBV24-1,.,TGTGCCACCAGTGATTTGCCTTACAATGAGCAGTTCTTC,CATSDLPYNEQFF
.,TRBJ2-1,TRBV7-3,.,TGTGCCAGCAGCTTAACCCCCTACAATGAGCAGTTCTTC,CASSLTPYNEQFF
few,TRBJ1-2,TRBV20-1,TRBD1,TGCAGTGCTAGGGGTTCCGATGGGACAGCTAACTATGGCTACACCTTC,CSARGSDGTANYGYTF
.,TRBJ2-1,TRBV20-1,.,TGCAGTGCTAGTTTTCCAACCTCGGGGCAGAGCTCCTACAATGAGCAGTTCTTC,CSASFPTSGQSSYNEQFF